This T cell receptor (beta chain) was identified during a study of T cells in Graves' hyperthyroidism and ophthalmopathy. Using RNA transcripts as the source, TCR beta CDR3 regions were amplified. When the TCR CDR3 underwent first-round RT-PCR, the HTBI primer set was used. TCRdb re-called the multiplex PCR reads with MiXCR, one entry per CDR3 protein. This sample has 540,000 or so distinct CDR3 sequences, with around 45% found just once. Trimming left V 6 bases short and J 3 bases short, with 14 bases between. The CDR3 contains 14 residues. Germline V lookup: CDR1 SEHNR, CDR2 FQNEAQ (reference sequence).

This sequence originates from an adult woman with Graves' disease, either hyperthyroidism or ophthalmopathy (not recorded which). Sequenced material: peripheral blood or thyroid tissue (not recorded which). This chain links TRBV7-9 with TRBJ1-1; perhaps TRBD1 as D (5 bases). CDR3: CASRSTGGYTEAFF. CDR3 sequence (DNA): TGTGCCAGCAGAAGCACCGGGGGATACACTGAAGCTTTCTTT. The full variable domain, with the rest looked up from reference TRBV7-9 and TRBJ1-1, is DTGVSQNPRHKITKRGQNVTFRCDPISEHNRLYWYRQTLGQGPEFLTYFQNEAQLEKSRLLSDRFSAERPKGSFSTLEIQRTEQGDSAMYLCASRSTGGYTEAFFGQGTRLTVV.